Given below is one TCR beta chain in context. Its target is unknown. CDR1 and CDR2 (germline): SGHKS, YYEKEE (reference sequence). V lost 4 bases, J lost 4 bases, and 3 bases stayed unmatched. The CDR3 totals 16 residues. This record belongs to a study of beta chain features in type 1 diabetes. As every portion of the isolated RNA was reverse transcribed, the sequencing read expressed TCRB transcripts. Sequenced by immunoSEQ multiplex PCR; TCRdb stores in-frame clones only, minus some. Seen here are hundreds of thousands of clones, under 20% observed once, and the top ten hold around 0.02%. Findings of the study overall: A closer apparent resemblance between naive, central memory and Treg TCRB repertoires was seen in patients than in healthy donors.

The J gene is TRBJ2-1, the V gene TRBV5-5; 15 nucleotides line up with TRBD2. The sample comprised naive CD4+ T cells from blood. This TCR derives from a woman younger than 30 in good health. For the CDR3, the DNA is TGTGCCAGCAGCCACGGACTAGCGGGAGGGTACAATGAGCAGTTCTTC. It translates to CASSHGLAGGYNEQFF.